The rows below give T cell receptor beta chains drawn from one sample of a study of blood T cells in healthy people across ages. TCRdb called the 5' RACE reads again in MiXCR, with one record for every CDR3 protein. The sample has 2 million or so distinct CDR3 sequences, about 49% seen once. Sequencing was performed on blood. All receptors come from a woman between 35 and 50 years old in good health. Both conserved end residues are part of each CDR3. A D gene is named only where the DNA matches it firmly. Size is omitted from some rows. Given values are once, few, many or a class for expanded clones.

V,J,D,size,CDR3,DNA
TRBV6-2/TRBV6-3,TRBJ2-1,TRBD2,.,CASRLSGGAPHEQFF,TGTGCCAGCCGCTTGAGCGGGGGGGCCCCCCATGAGCAGTTCTTC
TRBV7-3,TRBJ2-3,TRBD2,few,CASSRTGLGDNTQYF,TGTGCCAGCAGTCGGACGGGACTAGGGGACAATACGCAGTATTTT
TRBV7-6,TRBJ2-7,TRBD1,few,CASSLGTGRREEQYF,TGTGCCAGCAGCTTGGGGACAGGTCGAAGGGAGGAGCAGTACTTC
TRBV10-3,TRBJ2-3,TRBD2,.,CAISEPLAGATDTQYF,TGTGCCATAAGTGAGCCCTTAGCGGGAGCCACAGATACGCAGTATTTT
TRBV6-2/TRBV6-3,TRBJ2-1,TRBD1,.,CASRPVTGTYNEQFF,TGTGCCAGCAGACCGGTGACAGGGACCTACAATGAGCAGTTCTTC
TRBV20-1,TRBJ2-3,TRBD1,few,CSARDPPVAGQGTDTQYF,TGCAGTGCTAGAGACCCCCCAGTCGCGGGACAGGGCACAGATACGCAGTATTTT
TRBV20-1,TRBJ1-4,.,.,CSASVRAPNEKLFF,TGCAGTGCTAGTGTAAGGGCACCTAATGAAAAACTGTTTTTT
TRBV10-3,TRBJ1-5,.,.,CAISDVGAPQHF,TGTGCCATCAGTGACGTGGGGGCACCCCAGCATTTT
TRBV10-3,TRBJ1-5,.,few,CAVTRSWDQPQHF,TGTGCCGTAACCCGTTCGTGGGATCAGCCCCAGCATTTT
TRBV28,TRBJ2-4,TRBD2,once,CASSGYLGGVLGRNIQYF,TGTGCCAGCAGCGGGTATTTGGGGGGGGTACTGGGTCGCAACATTCAGTACTTC
TRBV2,TRBJ2-1,TRBD2,few,CASRNLAGGRSEQFF,TGTGCCAGCAGAAATCTAGCGGGGGGGCGGAGTGAGCAGTTCTTC
TRBV4-2,TRBJ2-5,TRBD2,.,CASGGASGGHQETQYF,TGTGCCAGCGGGGGCGCGAGCGGGGGCCACCAAGAGACCCAGTACTTC
TRBV10-2,TRBJ2-3,TRBD1,.,CASETTGASTDTQYF,TGCGCCAGTGAAACGACAGGGGCTAGCACAGATACGCAGTATTTT
TRBV7-9,TRBJ1-2,TRBD1,few,CASTMTGGESGYTF,TGTGCCAGCACCATGACAGGGGGCGAATCTGGCTACACCTTC
TRBV5-1,TRBJ2-1,.,few,CASSLGPGDEQFF,TGCGCCAGCAGCTTAGGTCCCGGGGATGAGCAGTTCTTC
TRBV27,TRBJ2-7,.,few,CASSLSAGEADYEQYF,TGTGCCAGCAGTTTATCCGCCGGCGAGGCCGACTACGAGCAGTACTTC
TRBV7-9,TRBJ1-1,.,.,CASSPHPDSEYTEAFF,TGTGCCAGCAGCCCCCACCCCGACAGCGAGTACACTGAAGCTTTCTTT